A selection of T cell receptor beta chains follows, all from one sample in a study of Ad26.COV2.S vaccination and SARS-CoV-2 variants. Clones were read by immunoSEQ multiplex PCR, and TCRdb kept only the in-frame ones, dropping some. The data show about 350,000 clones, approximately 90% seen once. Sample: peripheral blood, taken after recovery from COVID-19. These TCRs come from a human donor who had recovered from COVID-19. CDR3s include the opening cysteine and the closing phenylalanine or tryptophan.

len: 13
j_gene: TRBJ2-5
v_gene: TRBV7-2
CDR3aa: CASSFGLQETQYF

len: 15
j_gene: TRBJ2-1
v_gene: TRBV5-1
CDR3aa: CASSTGTGENNEQFF

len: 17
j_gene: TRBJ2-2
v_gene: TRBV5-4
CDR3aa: CASRRGLAGGNTGELFF

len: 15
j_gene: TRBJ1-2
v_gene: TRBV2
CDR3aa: CASRAGTGSDYGYTF

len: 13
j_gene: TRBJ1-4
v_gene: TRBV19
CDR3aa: CASRLGASEKLFF

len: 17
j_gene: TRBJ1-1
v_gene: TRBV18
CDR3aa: CASSLGGRGGPVTEAFF

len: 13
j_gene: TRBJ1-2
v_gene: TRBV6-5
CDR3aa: CASLKGANSGYTF

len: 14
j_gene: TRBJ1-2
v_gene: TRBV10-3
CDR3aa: CAIRTPGSGYGYTF

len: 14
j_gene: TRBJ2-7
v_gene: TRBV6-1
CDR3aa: CASSEAAISYEQYF

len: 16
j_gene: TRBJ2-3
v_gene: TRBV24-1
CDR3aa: CATSDRTSGYTDTQYF

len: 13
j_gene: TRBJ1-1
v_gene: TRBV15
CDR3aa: CATSPKRSAEAFF

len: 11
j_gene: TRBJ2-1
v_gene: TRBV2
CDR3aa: CASSEGGEQFF

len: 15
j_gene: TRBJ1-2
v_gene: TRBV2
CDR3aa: CASSERPTVNYGYTF

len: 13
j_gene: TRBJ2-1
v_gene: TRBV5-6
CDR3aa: CASSQGYYNEQFF

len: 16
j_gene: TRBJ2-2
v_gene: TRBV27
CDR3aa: CASGSGKAANTGELFF

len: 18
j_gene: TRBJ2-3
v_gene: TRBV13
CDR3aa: CASSLEFPQGSSTDTQYF

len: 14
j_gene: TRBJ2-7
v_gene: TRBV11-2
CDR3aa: CASSLGAELYEQYF

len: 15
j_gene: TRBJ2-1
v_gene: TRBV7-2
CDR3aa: CASSRIRLAGNEQFF

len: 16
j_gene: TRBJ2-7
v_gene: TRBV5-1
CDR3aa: CASSLGPQGDPYEQYF

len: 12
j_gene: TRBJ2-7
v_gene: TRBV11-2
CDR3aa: CASSSEAYEQYF

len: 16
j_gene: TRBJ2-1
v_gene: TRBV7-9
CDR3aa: CASSARLAGSYNEQFF

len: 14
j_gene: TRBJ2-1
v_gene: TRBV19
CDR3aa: CASSIGGTHNEQFF

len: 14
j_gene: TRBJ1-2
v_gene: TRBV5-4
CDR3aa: CASSFRSSNYGYTF

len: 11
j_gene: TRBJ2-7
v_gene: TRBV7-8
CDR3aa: CASSLGLGQYF

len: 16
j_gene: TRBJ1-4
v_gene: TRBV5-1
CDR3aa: CASSWIPGGANEKLFF

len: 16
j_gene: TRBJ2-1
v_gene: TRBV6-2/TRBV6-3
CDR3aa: CASSYSWRGGTDEQFF

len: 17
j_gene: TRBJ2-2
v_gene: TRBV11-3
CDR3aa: CASSLGGGAANTGELFF

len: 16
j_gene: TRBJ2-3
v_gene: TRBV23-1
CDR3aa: CASPLARCYLADTQYF

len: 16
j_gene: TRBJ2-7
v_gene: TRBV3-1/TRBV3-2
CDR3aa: CASSQALAGGTYEQYF

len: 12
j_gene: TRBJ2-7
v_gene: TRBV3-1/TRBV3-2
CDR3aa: CASSQGAAQQYF

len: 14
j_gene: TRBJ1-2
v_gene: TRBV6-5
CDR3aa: CASSRTGGASGYTF

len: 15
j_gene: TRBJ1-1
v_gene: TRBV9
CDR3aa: CASSAAGNRDTEAFF

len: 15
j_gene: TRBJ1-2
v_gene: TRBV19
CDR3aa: CASSIRTGTNYGYTF

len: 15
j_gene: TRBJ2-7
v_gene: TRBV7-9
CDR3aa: CASSLATGRTYEQYF

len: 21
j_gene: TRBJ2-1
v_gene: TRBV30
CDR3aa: CANILCLEWPRLAGGYNEQFF

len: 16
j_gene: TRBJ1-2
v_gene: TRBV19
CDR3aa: CASSIFGQPRSYGYTF

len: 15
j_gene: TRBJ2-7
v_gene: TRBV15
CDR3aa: CATSRDPDSSYEQYF

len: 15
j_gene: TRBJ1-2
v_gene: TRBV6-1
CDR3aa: CASSDQTGEGYGYTF

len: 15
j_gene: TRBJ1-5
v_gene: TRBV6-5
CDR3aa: CASSYSQGANQPQHF

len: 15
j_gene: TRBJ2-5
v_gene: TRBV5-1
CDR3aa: CASSLGTGREETQYF

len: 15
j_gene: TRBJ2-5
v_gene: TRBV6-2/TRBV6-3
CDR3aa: CASSYSTSGGETQYF

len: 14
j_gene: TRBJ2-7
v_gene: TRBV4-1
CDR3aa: CASSPGQGAYEQYF

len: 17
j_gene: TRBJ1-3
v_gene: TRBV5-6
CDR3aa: CASSWGPTGNSGNTIYF

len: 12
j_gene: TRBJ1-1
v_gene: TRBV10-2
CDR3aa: CASSDRGREAFF

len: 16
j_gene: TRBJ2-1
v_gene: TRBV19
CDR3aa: CASSPRLAGGNNEQFF

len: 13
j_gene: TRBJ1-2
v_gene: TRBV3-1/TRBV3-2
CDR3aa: CASGPAGGYGYTF

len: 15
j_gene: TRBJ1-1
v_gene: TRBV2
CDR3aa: CASSAGQVLNTEAFF

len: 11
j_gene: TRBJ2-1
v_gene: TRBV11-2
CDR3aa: CASSLAGEQFF

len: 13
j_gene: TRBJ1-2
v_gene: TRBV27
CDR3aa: CASSSTVRHGYTF